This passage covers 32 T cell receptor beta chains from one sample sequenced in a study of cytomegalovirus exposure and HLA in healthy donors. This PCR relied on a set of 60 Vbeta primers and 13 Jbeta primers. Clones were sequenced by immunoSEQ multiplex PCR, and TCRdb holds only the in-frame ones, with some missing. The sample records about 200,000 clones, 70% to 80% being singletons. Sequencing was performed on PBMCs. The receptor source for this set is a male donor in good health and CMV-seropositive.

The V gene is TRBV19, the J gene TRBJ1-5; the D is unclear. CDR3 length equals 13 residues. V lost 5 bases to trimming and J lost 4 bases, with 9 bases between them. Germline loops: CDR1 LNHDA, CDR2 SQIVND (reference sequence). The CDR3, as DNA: TGTGCCAGTAGTGTAAGAGAAAATCAGCCCCAGCATTTT. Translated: CASSVRENQPQHF.

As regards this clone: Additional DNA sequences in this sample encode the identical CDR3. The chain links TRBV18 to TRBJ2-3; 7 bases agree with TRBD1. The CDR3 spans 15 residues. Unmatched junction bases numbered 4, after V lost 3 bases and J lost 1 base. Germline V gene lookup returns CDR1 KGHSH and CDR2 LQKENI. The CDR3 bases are TGTGCCAGCTCACCGCCTACAGGGGGCACAGATACGCAGTATTTT. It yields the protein CASSPPTGGTDTQYF.

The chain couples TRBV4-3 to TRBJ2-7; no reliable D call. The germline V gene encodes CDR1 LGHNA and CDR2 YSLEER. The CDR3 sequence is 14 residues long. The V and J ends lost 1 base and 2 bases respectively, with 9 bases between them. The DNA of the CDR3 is TGCGCCAGCAGCCAAGGTGCGAAAACCTACGAGCAGTACTTC. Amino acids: CASSQGAKTYEQYF.

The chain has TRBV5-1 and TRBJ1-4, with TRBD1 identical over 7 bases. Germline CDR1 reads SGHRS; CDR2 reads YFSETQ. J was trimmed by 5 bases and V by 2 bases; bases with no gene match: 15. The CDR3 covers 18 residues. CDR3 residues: CASSFKPGTADYNEKLFF. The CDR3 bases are TGCGCCAGCAGCTTCAAACCCGGGACAGCTGACTACAATGAAAAACTGTTTTTT.

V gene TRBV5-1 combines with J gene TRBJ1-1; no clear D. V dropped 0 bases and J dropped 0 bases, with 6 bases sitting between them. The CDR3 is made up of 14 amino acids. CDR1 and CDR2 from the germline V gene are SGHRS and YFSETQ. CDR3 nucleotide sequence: TGCGCCAGCAGCTTGGGAGACATGAACACTGAAGCTTTCTTT. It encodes CASSLGDMNTEAFF. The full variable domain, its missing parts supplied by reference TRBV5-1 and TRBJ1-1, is KAGVTQTPRYLIKTRGQQVTLSCSPISGHRSVSWYQQTPGQGLQFLFEYFSETQRNKGNFPGRFSGRQFSNSRSEMNVSTLELGDSALYLCASSLGDMNTEAFFGQGTRLTVV.

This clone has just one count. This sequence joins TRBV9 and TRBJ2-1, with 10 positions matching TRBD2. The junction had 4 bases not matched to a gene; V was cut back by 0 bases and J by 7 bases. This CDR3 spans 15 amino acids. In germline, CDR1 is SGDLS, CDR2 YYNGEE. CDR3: CASSVVLAGVNEQFF. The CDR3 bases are TGTGCCAGCAGCGTAGTGCTAGCGGGAGTAAATGAGCAGTTCTTC. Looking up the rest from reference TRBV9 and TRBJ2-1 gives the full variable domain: DSGVTQTPKHLITATGQRVTLRCSPRSGDLSVYWYQQSLDQGLQFLIQYYNGEERAKGNILERFSAQQFPDLHSELNLSSLELGDSALYFCASSVVLAGVNEQFFGPGTRLTVL.

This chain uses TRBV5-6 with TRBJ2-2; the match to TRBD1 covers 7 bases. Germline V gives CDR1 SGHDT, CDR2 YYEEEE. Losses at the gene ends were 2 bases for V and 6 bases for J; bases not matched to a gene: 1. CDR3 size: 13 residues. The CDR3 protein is CASSLGGPGELFF. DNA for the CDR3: TGTGCCAGCAGCTTAGGGGGCCCCGGGGAGCTGTTTTTT.

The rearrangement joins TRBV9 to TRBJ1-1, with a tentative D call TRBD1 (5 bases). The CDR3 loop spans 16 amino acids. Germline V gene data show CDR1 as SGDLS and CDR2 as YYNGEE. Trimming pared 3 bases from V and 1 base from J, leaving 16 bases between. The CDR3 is CASSASPGLANTEAFF. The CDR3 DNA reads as TGTGCCAGCAGCGCCTCTCCAGGGTTGGCGAACACTGAAGCTTTCTTT. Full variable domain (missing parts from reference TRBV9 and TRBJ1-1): DSGVTQTPKHLITATGQRVTLRCSPRSGDLSVYWYQQSLDQGLQFLIQYYNGEERAKGNILERFSAQQFPDLHSELNLSSLELGDSALYFCASSASPGLANTEAFFGQGTRLTVV.

CDR3 in amino acids: CASSPLTTGGGGYTF. DNA of the CDR3: TGTGCCAGCTCACCACTGACCACAGGGGGAGGTGGCTACACCTTC. The chain couples TRBV18 to TRBJ1-2; 8 positions agree with TRBD1. This CDR3 contains 15 residues. Germline-derived CDR1 and CDR2 are KGHSH and LQKENI. The ends lost 1 base at V and 7 bases at J; junction bases unmatched: 8.

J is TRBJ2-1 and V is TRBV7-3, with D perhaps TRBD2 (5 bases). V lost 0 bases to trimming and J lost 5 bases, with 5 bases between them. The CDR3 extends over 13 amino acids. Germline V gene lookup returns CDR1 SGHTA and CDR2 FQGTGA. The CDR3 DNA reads TGTGCCAGCAGCTTAACACTAGACAATGAGCAGTTCTTC. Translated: CASSLTLDNEQFF.

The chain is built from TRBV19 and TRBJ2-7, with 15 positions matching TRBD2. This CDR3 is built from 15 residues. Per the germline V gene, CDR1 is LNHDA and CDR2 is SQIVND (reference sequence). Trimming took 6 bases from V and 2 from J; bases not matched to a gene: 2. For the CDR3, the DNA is TGTGCCAGTAGCAGGACTAGCGGGGGGGCCTACGAGCAGTACTTC. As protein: CASSRTSGGAYEQYF.

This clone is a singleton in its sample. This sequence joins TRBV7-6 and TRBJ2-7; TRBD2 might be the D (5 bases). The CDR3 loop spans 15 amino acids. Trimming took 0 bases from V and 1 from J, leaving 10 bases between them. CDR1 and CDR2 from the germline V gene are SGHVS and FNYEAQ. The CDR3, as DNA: TGTGCCAGCAGCTTAGCAGCGGCAGATTCCTACGAGCAGTACTTC. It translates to CASSLAAADSYEQYF.

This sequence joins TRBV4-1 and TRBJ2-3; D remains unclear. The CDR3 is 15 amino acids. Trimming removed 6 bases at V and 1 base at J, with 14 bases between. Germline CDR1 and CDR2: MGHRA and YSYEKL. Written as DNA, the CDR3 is TGCGCCAGCAGGATTGGTAGCATGGGCACAGATACGCAGTATTTT. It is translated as CASRIGSMGTDTQYF.

The CDR3 nucleotides read TGTGCCAGCAGCCGACTCGCGGGTAGGGAGCAGTACTTC. Protein product: CASSRLAGREQYF. This chain links TRBV7-3 with TRBJ2-7; tentatively, D is TRBD2 (5 bases). The germline CDR1 and CDR2 sequences are SGHTA and FQGTGA. Trimming took 5 bases from V and 7 from J, leaving 15 bases between them. The CDR3 sequence is 13 residues long.

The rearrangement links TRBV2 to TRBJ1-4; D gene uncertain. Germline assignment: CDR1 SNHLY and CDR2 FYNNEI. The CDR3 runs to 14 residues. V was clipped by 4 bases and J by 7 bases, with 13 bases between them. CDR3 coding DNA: TGTGCCAGCAGTGTAGAGGAGTTGGGTGAAAAACTGTTTTTT. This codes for CASSVEELGEKLFF.

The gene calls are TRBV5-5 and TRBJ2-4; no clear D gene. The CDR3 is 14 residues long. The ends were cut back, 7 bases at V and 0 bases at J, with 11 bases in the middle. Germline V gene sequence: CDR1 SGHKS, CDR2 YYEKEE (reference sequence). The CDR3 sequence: CASASQLAKNIQYF. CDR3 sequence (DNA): TGTGCCAGCGCGTCTCAACTAGCCAAAAACATTCAGTACTTC.

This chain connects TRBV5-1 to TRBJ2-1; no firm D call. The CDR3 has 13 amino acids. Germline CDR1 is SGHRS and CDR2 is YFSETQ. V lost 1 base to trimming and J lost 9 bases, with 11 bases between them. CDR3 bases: TGCGCCAGCAGCTTGTTCGAGGAAGGTGAGCAGTTCTTC. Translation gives CASSLFEEGEQFF.

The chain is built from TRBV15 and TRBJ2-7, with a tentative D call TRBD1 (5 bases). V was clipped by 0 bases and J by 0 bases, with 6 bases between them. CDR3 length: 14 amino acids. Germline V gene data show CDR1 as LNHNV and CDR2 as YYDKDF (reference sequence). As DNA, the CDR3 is TGTGCCACCAGCAGAGATAGGGGCTCCTACGAGCAGTACTTC. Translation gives CATSRDRGSYEQYF.

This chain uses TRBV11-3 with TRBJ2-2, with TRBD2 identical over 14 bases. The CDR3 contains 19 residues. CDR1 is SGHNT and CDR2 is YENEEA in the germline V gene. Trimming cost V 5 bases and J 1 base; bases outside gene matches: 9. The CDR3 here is CASSDHGTSGRENTGELFF. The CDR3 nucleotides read TGTGCCAGCAGCGATCACGGGACTAGCGGGAGAGAGAACACCGGGGAGCTGTTTTTT.

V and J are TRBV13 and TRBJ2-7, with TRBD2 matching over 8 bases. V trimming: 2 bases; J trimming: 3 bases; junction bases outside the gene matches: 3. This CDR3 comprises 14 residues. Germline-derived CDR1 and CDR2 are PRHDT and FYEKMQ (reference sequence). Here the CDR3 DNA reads TGTGCCAGCAGCTTACCCGCGGGGGGCTACGAGCAGTACTTC. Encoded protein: CASSLPAGGYEQYF.

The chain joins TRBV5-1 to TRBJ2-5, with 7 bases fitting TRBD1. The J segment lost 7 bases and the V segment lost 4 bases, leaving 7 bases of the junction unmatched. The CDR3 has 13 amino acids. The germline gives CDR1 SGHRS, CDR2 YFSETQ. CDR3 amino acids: CASSPGGPRTQYF. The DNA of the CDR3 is TGCGCCAGCAGCCCAGGGGGTCCCAGGACCCAGTACTTC.

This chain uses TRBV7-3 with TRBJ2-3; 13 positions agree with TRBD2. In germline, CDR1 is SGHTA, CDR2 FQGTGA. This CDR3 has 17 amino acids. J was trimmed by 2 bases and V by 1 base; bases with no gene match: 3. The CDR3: CASSLRGLAGTTDTQYF. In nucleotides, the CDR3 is TGTGCCAGCAGCTTAAGGGGACTAGCGGGGACCACAGATACGCAGTATTTT.

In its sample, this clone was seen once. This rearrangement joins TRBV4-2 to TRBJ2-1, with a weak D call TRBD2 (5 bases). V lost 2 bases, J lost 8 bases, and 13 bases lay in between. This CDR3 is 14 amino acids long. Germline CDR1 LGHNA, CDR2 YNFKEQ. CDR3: CASSQPPGVYEQFF. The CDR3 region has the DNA TGTGCCAGCAGCCAACCCCCCGGGGTCTATGAGCAGTTCTTC.

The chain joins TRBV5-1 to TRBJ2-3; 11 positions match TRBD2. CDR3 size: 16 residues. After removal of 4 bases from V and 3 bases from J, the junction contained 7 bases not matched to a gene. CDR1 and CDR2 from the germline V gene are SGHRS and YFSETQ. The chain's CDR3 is CASSDGTSGLTDTQYF. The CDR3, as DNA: TGCGCCAGCAGCGATGGGACTAGCGGCCTTACAGATACGCAGTATTTT.

The chain's CDR3 is CASSEFFLETEAFF. CDR3 sequence (DNA): TGTGCCAGCAGTGAATTCTTCCTGGAGACTGAAGCTTTCTTT. This chain connects TRBV6-1 to TRBJ1-1; D remains ambiguous. Trimming took off 2 bases at V and 5 bases at J, with 12 bases between the two ends. Germline-derived CDR1 and CDR2 are MNHNS and SASEGT. CDR3 length: 14 residues.

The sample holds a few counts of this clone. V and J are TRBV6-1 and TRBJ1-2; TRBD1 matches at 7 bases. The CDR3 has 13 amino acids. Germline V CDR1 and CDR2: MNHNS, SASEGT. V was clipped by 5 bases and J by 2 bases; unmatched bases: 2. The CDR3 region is CASSIQGNYGYTF. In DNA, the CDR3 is TGTGCCAGCAGTATACAGGGGAACTATGGCTACACCTTC.

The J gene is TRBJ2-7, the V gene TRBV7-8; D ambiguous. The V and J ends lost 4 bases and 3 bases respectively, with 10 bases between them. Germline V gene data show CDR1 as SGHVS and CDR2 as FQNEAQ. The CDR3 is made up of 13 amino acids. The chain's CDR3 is CASSSPGVYEQYF. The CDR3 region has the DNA TGTGCCAGCAGCTCTCCTGGAGTCTACGAGCAGTACTTC.

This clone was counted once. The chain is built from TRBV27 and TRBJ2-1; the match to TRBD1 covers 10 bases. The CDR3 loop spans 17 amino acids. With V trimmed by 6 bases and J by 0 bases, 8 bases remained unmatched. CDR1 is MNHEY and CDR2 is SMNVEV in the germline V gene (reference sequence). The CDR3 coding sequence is TGTGCCAGCAGCCGGACAGGGGGGAAAAGCTCCTACAATGAGCAGTTCTTC. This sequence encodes CASSRTGGKSSYNEQFF.

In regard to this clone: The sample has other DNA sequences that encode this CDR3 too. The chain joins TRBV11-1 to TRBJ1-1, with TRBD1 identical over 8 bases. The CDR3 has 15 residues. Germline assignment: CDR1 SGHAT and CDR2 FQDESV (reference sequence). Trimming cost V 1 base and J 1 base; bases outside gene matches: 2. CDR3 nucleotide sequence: TGTGCCAGCAGCTTAGTCGACAGGGGGAACACTGAAGCTTTCTTT. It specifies CASSLVDRGNTEAFF.

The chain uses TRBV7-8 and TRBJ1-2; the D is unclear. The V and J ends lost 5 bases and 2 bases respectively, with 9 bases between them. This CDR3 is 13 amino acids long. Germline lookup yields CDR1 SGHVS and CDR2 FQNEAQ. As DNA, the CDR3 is TGTGCCAGCAGCGAAACAGCCAACTATGGCTACACCTTC. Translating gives CASSETANYGYTF. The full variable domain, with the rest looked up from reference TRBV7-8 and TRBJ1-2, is GAGVSQSPRYKVAKRGQDVALRCDPISGHVSLFWYQQALGQGPEFLTYFQNEAQLDKSGLPSDRFFAERPEGSVSTLKIQRTQQEDSAVYLCASSETANYGYTFGSGTRLTVV.

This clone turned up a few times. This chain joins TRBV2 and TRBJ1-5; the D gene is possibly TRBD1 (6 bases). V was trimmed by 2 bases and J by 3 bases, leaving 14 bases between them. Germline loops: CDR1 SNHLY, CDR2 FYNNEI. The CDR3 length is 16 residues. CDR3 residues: CASSERGRGNNQPQHF. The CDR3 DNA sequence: TGTGCCAGCAGTGAACGGGGCAGGGGTAACAATCAGCCCCAGCATTTT. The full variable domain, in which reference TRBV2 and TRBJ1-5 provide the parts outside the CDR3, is EPEVTQTPSHQVTQMGQEVILRCVPISNHLYFYWYRQILGQKVEFLVSFYNNEISEKSEIFDDQFSVERPDGSNFTLKIRSTKLEDSAMYFCASSERGRGNNQPQHFGDGTRLSIL.

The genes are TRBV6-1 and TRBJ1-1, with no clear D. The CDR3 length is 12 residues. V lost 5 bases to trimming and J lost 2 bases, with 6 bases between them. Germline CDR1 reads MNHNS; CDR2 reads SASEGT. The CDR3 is CASSRVNTEAFF. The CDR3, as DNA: TGTGCCAGCAGTAGAGTTAACACTGAAGCTTTCTTT.